The entry below gives a single TCR beta chain sequence along with its context. Specified treatment: roughly 18 received Ad26.COV2.S at low or high dose, single or two shots; a few received placebo; per-sample allocation not given. Sampling was done on day 63 after the first vaccine or placebo injection. The germline gives CDR1 SNHLY, CDR2 FYNNEI. The ends lost 5 bases at V and 6 bases at J; junction bases unmatched: 10. There are 14 residues in the CDR3. The entry originates in a study of Ad26.COV2.S vaccination and SARS-CoV-2 variants. On the study more broadly: The donor was enrolled in the Ad26.COV2.S arm of the COV1001 trial.

Method: immunoSEQ multiplex PCR; TCRdb's copy keeps in-frame clones and lacks some. The table lists 200,000 to 300,000 clones, approximately 90% of them singletons, with approximately 12% in the top ten. The receptor was derived from a person aged 18-60 years who received the Ad26.COV2.S COVID-19 vaccine or a placebo. V usage is TRBV2 and J usage is TRBJ2-7; TRBD1 matches at 7 bases. This specimen consisted of peripheral blood, obtained in a trial of Ad26.COV2.S vaccine versus placebo. In DNA form, the CDR3 reads TGTGCCAGCAGTATAGAGAGGGACAGCAGCGAGCAGTACTTC. As protein: CASSIERDSSEQYF. Full variable domain (rest looked up from reference TRBV2 and TRBJ2-7): EPEVTQTPSHQVTQMGQEVILRCVPISNHLYFYWYRQILGQKVEFLVSFYNNEISEKSEIFDDQFSVERPDGSNFTLKIRSTKLEDSAMYFCASSIERDSSEQYFGPGTRLTVT.